Shown below are 27 T cell receptor beta chains from a single sample sequenced in a study of T cell changes during pregnancy in multiple sclerosis. Generated by immunoSEQ multiplex PCR, the TCRdb table keeps only in-frame clones and is missing some. The sample carries some 120,000 clones, 92% recorded once. The sample consisted of peripheral blood, taken in the third trimester of pregnancy. The receptors come from a female donor with multiple sclerosis, enrolled in a pregnancy study.

The V gene is TRBV30, the J gene TRBJ1-1; 7 nucleotides line up with TRBD1. CDR3 length: 14 amino acids. V trimming: 3 bases; J trimming: 0 bases; junction bases outside the gene matches: 4. Germline lookup yields CDR1 GTSNPN and CDR2 SVGIG (reference sequence). The CDR3 protein is CAWSRDSLNTEAFF. As DNA, the CDR3 is TGTGCCTGGAGCCGGGACAGCTTGAACACTGAAGCTTTCTTT.

The gene calls are TRBV28 and TRBJ1-5; D is perhaps TRBD1 (6 bases). V was shortened by 4 bases and J by 5 bases, with 15 bases between the two germline ends. The germline V gene encodes CDR1 MDHEN and CDR2 SYDVKM. The CDR3 contains 15 residues. As DNA, the CDR3 is TGTGCCAGCAGTTCCCTCAGCGGGGGCGATCAGCCCCAGCATTTT. Its translation: CASSSLSGGDQPQHF.

The chain has TRBV2 and TRBJ1-2, with D hard to call. The length of the CDR3 is 13 residues. Germline loops: CDR1 SNHLY, CDR2 FYNNEI. Trimming cost V 1 base and J 2 bases, with 5 bases left between them. For the CDR3, the DNA is TGTGCCAGCAGTGAAGAAACAAACTATGGCTACACCTTC. Its protein product is CASSEETNYGYTF. Using reference TRBV2 and TRBJ1-2 for the parts outside the CDR3, the full variable domain is EPEVTQTPSHQVTQMGQEVILRCVPISNHLYFYWYRQILGQKVEFLVSFYNNEISEKSEIFDDQFSVERPDGSNFTLKIRSTKLEDSAMYFCASSEETNYGYTFGSGTRLTVV.

V is TRBV5-1 and J is TRBJ2-7, with 8 bases matching TRBD1. This CDR3 is built from 12 residues. Unmatched junction bases numbered 0, after V lost 4 bases and J lost 3 bases. Germline-derived CDR1 and CDR2 are SGHRS and YFSETQ. DNA for the CDR3: TGCGCCAGCAGCGGACAGGGCTACGAGCAGTACTTC. Protein product: CASSGQGYEQYF.

There are a few counts of this clone. The chain uses TRBV2 and TRBJ2-4; 7 nucleotides match TRBD1. Germline CDR1 and CDR2: SNHLY and FYNNEI. This CDR3 region has 14 residues. The trim removed 8 bases at V and 4 bases at J, leaving 8 bases unmatched. The CDR3 reads CASRIETGKNIQYF. The DNA for the CDR3 is TGTGCCAGCCGTATTGAGACAGGGAAAAACATTCAGTACTTC. Filled out from reference TRBV2 and TRBJ2-4, the complete variable domain reads EPEVTQTPSHQVTQMGQEVILRCVPISNHLYFYWYRQILGQKVEFLVSFYNNEISEKSEIFDDQFSVERPDGSNFTLKIRSTKLEDSAMYFCASRIETGKNIQYFGAGTRLSVL.

CDR3 in amino acids: CASSPYAGAGEQYF. The CDR3 coding sequence is TGTGCCAGCAGTCCGTATGCGGGAGCGGGAGAGCAGTACTTC. The chain recombines TRBV6-5 with TRBJ2-7; 7 nucleotides agree with TRBD2. Germline trimming cut 5 bases from V and 7 bases from J; bases unmatched to any gene: 11. The CDR3 is 14 residues long. Germline-derived CDR1 and CDR2 are MNHEY and SVGAGI.

The chain uses TRBV9 and TRBJ2-5, with D hard to call. V was trimmed by 2 bases and J by 5 bases, leaving 10 bases between them. Looked up from germline, CDR1 is SGDLS and CDR2 is YYNGEE. CDR3 length: 13 amino acids. The CDR3 DNA reads as TGTGCCAGCAGCGTGGGTAGCTCGGAGACCCAGTACTTC. It is translated as CASSVGSSETQYF.

The V call is TRBV5-1, the J call TRBJ2-7; D might be TRBD2 (5 bases). Trimming removed 0 bases at V and 7 bases at J, with 11 bases between. The CDR3 is made up of 13 amino acids. CDR1 and CDR2 (germline): SGHRS, YFSETQ. The CDR3 coding sequence is TGCGCCAGCAGCTTGGCGTGGGAGAGGGAGCAGTACTTC. It codes for CASSLAWEREQYF.

V and J are TRBV5-1 and TRBJ1-1, with a possible D match to TRBD1 (6 bases). Trimming removed 2 bases at V and 7 bases at J, with 6 bases between. This CDR3 comprises 11 residues. In germline, CDR1 is SGHRS, CDR2 YFSETQ. The CDR3 DNA follows: TGCGCCAGCAGCTTAGGGGGTGAAGCTTTCTTT. It encodes CASSLGGEAFF.

The chain carries TRBV30 and TRBJ2-5; TRBD2 agrees at 8 bases. The CDR3 spans 13 residues. The V segment lost 3 bases and the J segment 3 bases; nucleotides outside the gene matches: 3. Germline CDR1 reads GTSNPN; CDR2 reads SVGIG (reference sequence). CDR3: CAWSGGVEETQYF. The CDR3 nucleotides are TGTGCCTGGAGCGGGGGGGTCGAAGAGACCCAGTACTTC.

The V call is TRBV5-6, the J call TRBJ2-3, with TRBD2 matching 14 bases. The CDR3 spans 17 residues. CDR1 and CDR2 from the germline V gene are SGHDT and YYEEEE. V shed 2 bases and J 1 base; nucleotides not matched to a gene: 3. The chain's CDR3 is CASSFRTSGGRTDTQYF. In nucleotides, the CDR3 is TGTGCCAGCAGCTTCCGGACTAGCGGGGGGCGCACAGATACGCAGTATTTT.

The chain combines TRBV6-6 with TRBJ2-3; 9 nucleotides agree with TRBD1. The V segment lost 9 bases and the J segment 6 bases; nucleotides outside the gene matches: 10. The CDR3 is made up of 14 amino acids. Germline V gene data show CDR1 as MNHNY and CDR2 as SVGAGI (reference sequence). The CDR3 region has the DNA TGTGCCAGTTTACCGGGACAGGGAACCGATACGCAGTATTTT. It codes for CASLPGQGTDTQYF.

The chain has TRBV9 and TRBJ2-1, with TRBD2 matching 9 bases. CDR3 size: 16 residues. V lost 3 bases and J lost 2; bases outside the gene matches: 6. CDR1 SGDLS and CDR2 YYNGEE come from the germline V gene. CDR3 protein: CASSALAGNAYNEQFF. The CDR3 DNA follows: TGTGCCAGCAGCGCTCTAGCGGGAAACGCCTACAATGAGCAGTTCTTC.

The chain recombines TRBV5-1 with TRBJ2-3, with D possibly being TRBD2 (6 bases). Trimming took 2 bases from V and 1 from J, leaving 11 bases between them. The length of the CDR3 is 15 residues. In germline, CDR1 is SGHRS, CDR2 YFSETQ. The CDR3 is CASSFGTGGTDTQYF. The CDR3 DNA follows: TGCGCCAGCAGCTTCGGGACTGGAGGCACAGATACGCAGTATTTT.

J is TRBJ1-1 and V is TRBV19; weak D call: TRBD1 (5 bases). The V end was cut by 3 bases, the J end by 3 bases, with 11 bases between. The germline V gene encodes CDR1 LNHDA and CDR2 SQIVND (reference sequence). CDR3 length: 14 residues. CDR3 region: CASSISGGYTEAFF. The CDR3 DNA is TGTGCCAGTAGTATCTCGGGGGGATACACTGAAGCTTTCTTT.

This clone was recorded only once. The gene calls are TRBV13 and TRBJ1-1; the D is unclear. The CDR3 consists of 13 residues. Trimming stripped 5 bases from V and 2 bases from J, with 9 bases between. From germline, CDR1 is PRHDT and CDR2 FYEKMQ (reference sequence). In nucleotides, the CDR3 is TGTGCCAGCAGCCGGACTACTAACACTGAAGCTTTCTTT. As protein: CASSRTTNTEAFF. Full variable domain (missing parts from reference TRBV13 and TRBJ1-1): AAGVIQSPRHLIKEKRETATLKCYPIPRHDTVYWYQQGPGQDPQFLISFYEKMQSDKGSIPDRFSAQQFSDYHSELNMSSLELGDSALYFCASSRTTNTEAFFGQGTRLTVV.

The chain combines TRBV27 with TRBJ1-4; D perhaps matches TRBD1 (6 bases). The CDR3 is made up of 16 amino acids. CDR1 and CDR2 (germline): MNHEY, SMNVEV (reference sequence). The V end lost 5 bases, the J end lost 10 bases, and 23 bases lay between the germline ends. This CDR3 is CASSQQGPWSKGKLFF. The CDR3 coding sequence is TGTGCCAGCAGTCAACAGGGCCCGTGGTCTAAGGGAAAACTGTTTTTT.

The rearrangement joins TRBV7-8 to TRBJ2-7; tentatively, D is TRBD1 (7 bases). The V and J ends lost 5 bases and 7 bases respectively, with 12 bases between them. This CDR3 contains 12 residues. The germline V gene has CDR1 SGHVS and CDR2 FQNEAQ. The chain's CDR3 is CASSNQGGEQYF. Written as DNA, the CDR3 is TGTGCCAGCAGCAATCAGGGGGGTGAGCAGTACTTC.

The rearrangement joins TRBV5-6 to TRBJ2-1; a weak D match, TRBD2 (6 bases). The V gene's germline CDR1 is SGHDT and CDR2 YYEEEE. Trimming cost V 3 bases and J 4 bases, with 11 bases left between them. The CDR3 loop spans 14 amino acids. The CDR3 protein is CASSSLGRYNEQFF. DNA for the CDR3: TGTGCCAGCAGCTCCTTGGGGAGGTACAATGAGCAGTTCTTC.

The gene calls are TRBV7-9 and TRBJ2-7, with D perhaps TRBD1 (6 bases). The germline V and J ends were trimmed by 5 bases and 4 bases, with 15 bases remaining between them. Germline CDR1 reads SEHNR; CDR2 reads FQNEAQ (reference sequence). The CDR3 is 14 amino acids. CDR3 sequence reads: CASSRGQGLYEQYF. The CDR3 region has the DNA TGTGCCAGCAGCCGCGGTCAGGGGCTGTACGAGCAGTACTTC.

This clone showed up just once. V is TRBV28 and J is TRBJ1-3, with D possibly being TRBD1 (6 bases). The V gene's germline CDR1 is MDHEN and CDR2 SYDVKM. This CDR3 contains 19 residues. The V end lost 5 bases, the J end lost 3 bases, and 26 bases lay between the germline ends. This chain's CDR3 is CASSTRDIKQGFRGNTIYF. Written as DNA, the CDR3 is TGTGCCAGCAGTACCCGCGATATAAAACAGGGCTTTCGTGGAAACACCATATATTTT.

V usage is TRBV14 and J usage is TRBJ2-3, with 9 bases fitting TRBD2. J was trimmed by 3 bases and V by 0 bases; bases with no gene match: 4. CDR1 SGHDN and CDR2 FVKESK come from the germline V gene. The CDR3 is made up of 16 amino acids. The CDR3 spells CASSQDAGGPTDTQYF. The CDR3 bases are TGTGCCAGCAGCCAAGATGCGGGAGGGCCTACAGATACGCAGTATTTT. Drawing the rest from reference TRBV14 and TRBJ2-3, the complete variable domain is EAGVTQFPSHSVIEKGQTVTLRCDPISGHDNLYWYRRVMGKEIKFLLHFVKESKQDESGMPNNRFLAERTGGTYSTLKVQPAELEDSGVYFCASSQDAGGPTDTQYFGPGTRLTVL.

This clone was found a few times. The rearrangement links TRBV5-1 to TRBJ2-5; D call uncertain. The CDR3 totals 15 residues. V was pared by 2 bases and J by 5 bases, with 16 bases between. From germline, CDR1 is SGHRS and CDR2 YFSETQ. CDR3 amino acids: CASSFDPVPQETQYF. CDR3 nucleotide sequence: TGCGCCAGCAGCTTCGATCCCGTTCCTCAGGAGACCCAGTACTTC.

This clone was observed a single time. The rearrangement joins TRBV4-1 to TRBJ1-4; 7 bases map to TRBD1. J gave up 0 bases and V 4 bases, and 17 bases lay outside the gene matches. The germline V gene encodes CDR1 MGHRA and CDR2 YSYEKL. The CDR3 runs 20 residues. The CDR3 loop reads CASSRPRGTATQATNEKLFF. In nucleotides, the CDR3 is TGCGCCAGCAGCCGCCCTCGAGGGACAGCCACACAAGCAACTAATGAAAAACTGTTTTTT.

Only a few counts were recorded for this clone. The rearrangement links TRBV7-2 to TRBJ2-1, with D perhaps TRBD1 (6 bases). From germline, CDR1 is SGHTA and CDR2 FQGNSA. The CDR3 contains 15 residues. Trimming took off 5 bases at V and 4 bases at J, with 15 bases between the two ends. CDR3 nucleotide sequence: TGTGCCAGCAGCCTAGAGGGGGACGGTTACAATGAGCAGTTCTTC. It is translated as CASSLEGDGYNEQFF.

The V call is TRBV28, the J call TRBJ2-5, with 7 positions matching TRBD1. The CDR3 extends over 14 amino acids. Germline V gene lookup returns CDR1 MDHEN and CDR2 SYDVKM. V trimming: 7 bases; J trimming: 5 bases; junction bases outside the gene matches: 10. The CDR3 loop reads CASKKTGSVETQYF. CDR3 DNA sequence: TGTGCCAGCAAGAAGACAGGGTCGGTGGAGACCCAGTACTTC. Combining the CDR3 with reference TRBV28 and TRBJ2-5 gives the whole variable domain DVKVTQSSRYLVKRTGEKVFLECVQDMDHENMFWYRQDPGLGLRLIYFSYDVKMKEKGDIPEGYSVSREKKERFSLILESASTNQTSMYLCASKKTGSVETQYFGPGTRLLVL.

The chain couples TRBV7-9 to TRBJ1-4, with 8 bases matching TRBD1. V lost 3 bases and J lost 7; bases outside the gene matches: 1. CDR3 length: 13 residues. CDR1 SEHNR and CDR2 FQNEAQ come from the germline V gene (reference sequence). The CDR3 DNA reads TGTGCCAGCAGCTTCGGACAGGGTGAAAAACTGTTTTTT. It codes for CASSFGQGEKLFF.